This TCR beta chain was captured by sequencing in a study of human T cells and chemical hapten exposure. The time point here: patch test 3, about 24 weeks after DPC sensitization. Stated treatment: therapeutic diphenylcyclopropenone sensitization with weekly scalp DPC. TCRdb re-analysed the RACE reads in MiXCR, keeping a single row per CDR3 protein. Of approximately 160,000 distinct CDR3 sequences in the sample, 28% were seen once. The CDR3 covers 15 residues. V was clipped by 2 bases and J by 3 bases, with 14 bases between them. Germline CDR1 SQVTM, CDR2 ANQGSEA. Material: whole blood, obtained in connection with sensitization to the hapten diphenylcyclopropenone (DPC). This sequence joins TRBV29-1 and TRBJ2-4; a possible D gene is TRBD1 (8 bases). This sequence was found in a woman between 18 and 29 years old with alopecia areata. Some clones in this sample may be carry-over from other donors' samples. CDR3 nucleotides: TGCAGCGTTGAACGGGGGGACAGGTACAAAAACATTCAGTACTTC. Protein sequence: CSVERGDRYKNIQYF.